This record concerns one T cell receptor beta chain sequence. Its antigen remains unidentified. This CDR3 comprises 20 residues. Trimming took off 0 bases at V and 0 bases at J, with 23 bases between the two ends. The germline V gene has CDR1 MGHRA and CDR2 YSYEKL. TCRdb re-analysed the reads in MiXCR, keeping a single row per CDR3 protein. The sample holds 300,000 to 400,000 distinct CDR3 sequences, almost 30% seen once. This record belongs to a study of T cell repertoires in cytomegalovirus infection. Study findings and constraints: People with CMV and the relevant HLA were identified by cumulative public TCR beta family frequency. The study found HLA-C-restricted CMV-specific TCR beta clonotypes dominating the ex vivo response.

V gene TRBV4-1 combines with J gene TRBJ1-1; D remains ambiguous. The source material was cultured PBMCs, sampled from culture after CMV antigen stimulation. The receptor comes from a human donor in good health (CMV status not recorded). Some clones in this sample may be carry-over from other donors' samples. The CDR3 DNA follows: TGCGCCAGCAGCCAAGAAGCCTTAAGGGTGGCTCCTGCTATGAACACTGAAGCTTTCTTT. This translates into CASSQEALRVAPAMNTEAFF.